The clone carrying this TCR beta chain has only one observation. Its antigen is currently unknown. CDR1 and CDR2 from the germline V gene are SGHTA and FQGNSA. Deletions cut 3 bases from V and 0 bases from J, with 17 bases between. There are 18 residues in the CDR3. Profiled with immunoSEQ multiplex PCR; TCRdb holds only in-frame clones, not every one. The table records around 99,000 clones, roughly 92% of them present only once. The data stem from a study of T cell responses to AZD1222 COVID-19 vaccine. The study, taken as a whole, reports: Females made up more of the donors, who were largely white British, and clonal diversity may have come out too low.

The V gene is TRBV7-2, the J gene TRBJ2-2, with a possible D match to TRBD2 (6 bases). The receptor was derived from an adult in good health. This specimen consisted of peripheral blood, obtained on day 0 of AZD1222 vaccination. CDR3 residues: CASSFVSIPGANTGELFF. Here the CDR3 DNA reads TGTGCCAGCAGCTTCGTCTCGATCCCGGGGGCGAACACCGGGGAGCTGTTTTTT.